One sample yielded the 25 T cell receptor beta chains listed below, sequenced in a study of T cells in Graves' hyperthyroidism and ophthalmopathy. Using RNA transcripts as the source, TCR beta CDR3 regions were amplified. TCR CDR3 regions were first amplified by RT-PCR with HTBI primers. TCRdb redid the calling of the multiplex PCR reads with MiXCR, one entry per CDR3 protein. The sample has about 420,000 distinct CDR3 sequences; around a sixth are singletons. Input material: blood. These TCRs come from a woman aged 18-29 years with Graves' hyperthyroidism.

This clonotype has a count of ten or more. The chain recombines TRBV28 with TRBJ1-6; D perhaps matches TRBD1 (5 bases). V shed 10 bases and J shed 7 bases, with 17 bases lying between them. Germline CDR1 is MDHEN and CDR2 is SYDVKM. The CDR3 spans 14 residues. CDR3 protein: CATELGDSNSPLHF. The CDR3 coding sequence is TGTGCCACCGAGCTGGGGGACTCGAATTCACCCCTCCACTTT. Drawing the rest from reference TRBV28 and TRBJ1-6, the complete variable domain is DVKVTQSSRYLVKRTGEKVFLECVQDMDHENMFWYRQDPGLGLRLIYFSYDVKMKEKGDIPEGYSVSREKKERFSLILESASTNQTSMYLCATELGDSNSPLHFGNGTRLTVT.

This clonotype was found many times. The chain couples TRBV2 to TRBJ2-3; the match to TRBD2 covers 13 bases. CDR3 size: 15 residues. Per the germline V gene, CDR1 is SNHLY and CDR2 is FYNNEI. Germline trimming cut 5 bases from V and 6 bases from J; bases unmatched to any gene: 5. In DNA, the CDR3 is TGTGCCAGCAGTCAACTAGCGGGGGGGAAGGATACGCAGTATTTT. Encoded protein: CASSQLAGGKDTQYF.

The gene calls are TRBV29-1 and TRBJ1-1, with D perhaps TRBD1 (5 bases). Per the germline V gene, CDR1 is SQVTM and CDR2 is ANQGSEA. The CDR3 runs 13 residues. The germline V and J ends were trimmed by 4 bases and 12 bases, with 21 bases remaining between them. The CDR3 bases are TGCAGCGTTGTTACTAGGAGGGGAATAACGACTTTCTTT. Translating gives CSVVTRRGITTFF.

This clonotype was seen at least ten times. The chain carries TRBV7-8 and TRBJ2-2; D is possibly TRBD1 or TRBD2 (5 bases each). The CDR3 length is 19 residues. Germline CDR1 and CDR2: SGHVS and FQNEAQ. V was cut by 3 bases and J by 3 bases, with 23 bases left in between. The CDR3 coding sequence is TGTGCCAGCAGCTTGTTTCCAGGGAGTGTTCGGCCGGACACCGGGGAGCTGTTTTTT. Translation: CASSLFPGSVRPDTGELFF.

For the CDR3, the DNA is TGTGCCAGCGGGGGTAAGCGGGAGAGGAACACAGATACGCAGTATTTT. Protein product: CASGGKRERNTDTQYF. The chain has TRBV2 and TRBJ2-3; 8 bases line up with TRBD2. V gave up 8 bases and J gave up 2 bases; unmatched junction bases: 12. The germline V gene has CDR1 SNHLY and CDR2 FYNNEI. The CDR3 spans 16 residues.

This clonotype was recorded at least ten times. The chain links TRBV19 to TRBJ2-3; 8 bases line up with TRBD1. The ends lost 5 bases at V and 2 bases at J; junction bases unmatched: 12. The CDR3 spans 17 residues. Per the germline V gene, CDR1 is LNHDA and CDR2 is SQIVND (reference sequence). The CDR3 sequence is CASSVTAGTGITDTQYF. The CDR3, as DNA: TGTGCCAGTAGTGTCACTGCCGGGACAGGAATCACAGATACGCAGTATTTT.

On this clonotype: This sequence may be a read error, since a much larger clone differs from it by one base. The V gene is TRBV28, the J gene TRBJ1-1; D not resolved. The germline V and J ends were trimmed by 8 bases and 0 bases, with 16 bases remaining between them. CDR1 and CDR2 from the germline V gene are MDHEN and SYDVKM. The CDR3 has 15 residues. The CDR3 loop reads CASGPLLEMNTEAFF. CDR3 DNA: TGTGCCAGCGGGCCCCTCTTAGAAATGAACACTGAAGCTTTCTTT.

A word on this clonotype: Given a much more abundant clone one base away, this may be a read error. V usage is TRBV6-2 or TRBV6-3 and J usage is TRBJ2-1; unclear D gene. From germline, CDR1 is MNHEY and CDR2 SVGEGT. The CDR3 covers 17 residues. CDR3 amino acids: CASSYSMSQAAYNVQFF. CDR3 DNA sequence: TGTGCCAGCAGTTACTCGATGTCTCAGGCGGCTTACAATGTGCAGTTCTTC.

V usage is TRBV4-1 and J usage is TRBJ2-7; 7 bases are shared with TRBD2. CDR1 and CDR2 (germline): MGHRA, YSYEKL. Losses at the gene ends were 1 base for V and 1 base for J; bases not matched to a gene: 10. This CDR3 region has 17 residues. The CDR3 loop reads CASSQGPPGGISYEQYF. The CDR3 DNA reads as TGCGCCAGCAGCCAAGGTCCCCCCGGGGGGATTTCCTACGAGCAGTACTTC.

This clonotype was seen a handful of times. The genes are TRBV28 and TRBJ2-1; D is unclear. This CDR3 comprises 13 residues. CDR1 and CDR2 (germline): MDHEN, SYDVKM. V gave up 3 bases and J gave up 2 bases, with 5 bases separating them. The CDR3 nucleotides read TGTGCCAGCAGTTTCATGACCTACAATGAGCAGTTCTTC. As protein: CASSFMTYNEQFF.

This clonotype was recorded at least ten times. The V and J genes are TRBV7-2 and TRBJ2-1; D uncertain. The CDR3 is made up of 11 amino acids. Per the germline V gene, CDR1 is SGHTA and CDR2 is FQGNSA. V lost 5 bases and J 8 bases, leaving 7 bases between the germline ends. The CDR3 spells CASSTSYEQFF. The CDR3 bases are TGTGCCAGCAGCACCAGTTATGAGCAGTTCTTC.

This clonotype was observed a handful of times. This CDR3 reads CSGRDGTNEQFF. The CDR3 DNA reads TGCAGCGGCCGAGACGGGACGAATGAGCAGTTCTTC. The chain couples TRBV29-1 to TRBJ2-1; possibly TRBD1 or TRBD2 for D (5 bases each). The ends were cut back, 7 bases at V and 7 bases at J, with 14 bases in the middle. The CDR3 runs to 12 residues. CDR1 SQVTM and CDR2 ANQGSEA come from the germline V gene.

The chain combines TRBV2 with TRBJ2-1; a possible D gene is TRBD2 (5 bases). CDR1 is SNHLY, CDR2 FYNNEI, per germline. Trimming cost V 5 bases and J 11 bases, with 16 bases left between them. CDR3 size: 13 residues. CDR3 DNA: TGTGCCAGCAGTCTAGCAAGTCGGATCAAGCAGTTCTTC. Translation gives CASSLASRIKQFF.

This clonotype has ten or more counts. The rearrangement uses TRBV27 and TRBJ1-1; D unresolved. The CDR3 contains 13 residues. V was trimmed by 8 bases and J by 3 bases, leaving 13 bases between them. Looked up from germline, CDR1 is MNHEY and CDR2 is SMNVEV (reference sequence). The CDR3 sequence: CASSRRRDTEAFF. The CDR3 DNA reads TGTGCCAGCTCCCGTCGGAGGGACACTGAAGCTTTCTTT.

The chain has TRBV6-1 and TRBJ2-3; weak D call: TRBD2 (5 bases). Trimming stripped 6 bases from V and 6 bases from J, with 7 bases between. The CDR3 extends over 11 amino acids. CDR1 MNHNS and CDR2 SASEGT come from the germline V gene. CDR3: CASRSGDTQYF. CDR3 nucleotides: TGTGCCAGCAGGTCGGGGGATACGCAGTATTTT.

The chain couples TRBV5-1 to TRBJ2-1, with 8 bases that match TRBD1. Germline V lookup: CDR1 SGHRS, CDR2 YFSETQ. The junction had 11 bases not matched to a gene; V was cut back by 7 bases and J by 8 bases. CDR3 length: 14 amino acids. The DNA of the CDR3 is TGCGCCAGCCGAAGGACAGGGCTTTGGTATGAGCAGTTCTTC. Amino acids: CASRRTGLWYEQFF.

This clonotype came up many times. This chain joins TRBV3-1 and TRBJ2-1, with D uncertain. In germline, CDR1 is LGHDT, CDR2 YNNKEL (reference sequence). V lost 0 bases, J lost 4 bases, and 4 bases lay in between. The CDR3 is made up of 13 amino acids. The CDR3 here is CASSQEIYNEQFF. The CDR3 DNA sequence: TGTGCCAGCAGCCAAGAGATTTACAATGAGCAGTTCTTC.

This clonotype was seen ten or more times. The J gene is TRBJ1-5, the V gene TRBV20-1, with TRBD1 matching over 8 bases. This CDR3 is built from 19 residues. Germline lookup yields CDR1 DFQATT and CDR2 SNEGSKA (reference sequence). Trimming took 4 bases from V and 0 from J; bases not matched to a gene: 17. The CDR3 coding sequence is TGCAGTGCTAACGGTATGAGCGGACAGGGAATTTTTAGCAATCAGCCCCAGCATTTT. It translates to CSANGMSGQGIFSNQPQHF.

This clonotype was seen at least ten times. This chain joins TRBV2 and TRBJ2-2; possibly TRBD2 for D (6 bases). CDR1 SNHLY and CDR2 FYNNEI come from the germline V gene. CDR3 length equals 17 residues. The ends were cut back, 5 bases at V and 3 bases at J, with 19 bases in the middle. CDR3 in amino acids: CASSISSGVGYTGELFF. CDR3 DNA: TGTGCCAGCAGTATATCATCGGGGGTCGGGTACACCGGGGAGCTGTTTTTT. The full variable domain, in which reference TRBV2 and TRBJ2-2 provide the parts outside the CDR3, is EPEVTQTPSHQVTQMGQEVILRCVPISNHLYFYWYRQILGQKVEFLVSFYNNEISEKSEIFDDQFSVERPDGSNFTLKIRSTKLEDSAMYFCASSISSGVGYTGELFFGEGSRLTVL.

Many counts were recorded for this clonotype. The CDR3 DNA sequence: TGTGCCACCAGCAGATCCCTTTTCCCAGCGGCCGACGGGACTAGGGAGACCCAGTACTTC. This translates into CATSRSLFPAADGTRETQYF. The gene calls are TRBV15 and TRBJ2-5; the match to TRBD2 covers 8 bases. Germline values: CDR1 LNHNV, CDR2 YYDKDF (reference sequence). J lost 5 bases, V lost 2 bases, and 22 bases had no gene match. The CDR3 totals 20 residues.

Points on this clonotype: A read error may produce the germline difference seen at one junction end. The chain links TRBV6-2 or TRBV6-3 to TRBJ1-5, with unresolved D. The CDR3 loop spans 13 amino acids. The germline gives CDR1 MNHEY, CDR2 SVGEGT. Here the CDR3 DNA reads TGTGCCAGCAGGTCGGGGTCCAATCAGTCCCAGCATTTT. This encodes CASRSGSNQSQHF.

CDR3 coding DNA: TGTGCCAGTAGTCTGCGGGACTTGAACACCGGGGAGCTGTTTTTT. Translation gives CASSLRDLNTGELFF. V is TRBV19 and J is TRBJ2-2; D might be TRBD2 (6 bases). From germline, CDR1 is LNHDA and CDR2 SQIVND (reference sequence). The CDR3 length is 15 residues. Trimming cost V 5 bases and J 1 base, with 11 bases left between them.

This clonotype was observed a single time. This may come from a read error, since a much larger clone is one base off. V and J are TRBV6-2 or TRBV6-3 and TRBJ2-5, with 8 bases aligning to TRBD1. This CDR3 spans 15 amino acids. CDR1 and CDR2 (germline): MNHEY, SVGEGT. CDR3 in DNA: TGTGCCAGCCCGAAGGGACAGGACTTTCTGGAGACCCGGTACTTC. The encoded protein is CASPKGQDFLETRYF.

This clonotype was found a few times. The chain has TRBV4-2 and TRBJ1-6, with TRBD1 identical over 9 bases. The CDR3 has 17 amino acids. Germline V gives CDR1 LGHNA, CDR2 YNFKEQ. The J segment lost 10 bases and the V segment lost 1 base, leaving 11 bases of the junction unmatched. The CDR3 region is CASSQGEGQGLRSPLHF. As DNA, the CDR3 is TGTGCCAGCAGCCAAGGAGAGGGACAGGGTTTAAGATCACCCCTCCACTTT.

V usage is TRBV15 and J usage is TRBJ2-1; D possibly matches TRBD1 or TRBD2 (8 bases each). Trimming left V 3 bases short and J 7 bases short, with 19 bases between. CDR3 length: 16 residues. Germline V gene data show CDR1 as LNHNV and CDR2 as YYDKDF (reference sequence). CDR3 sequence (DNA): TGTGCCACCAGCAGCTGGACAGGGCGCGGGGGGAATGAGCAGTTCTTC. This gives the protein CATSSWTGRGGNEQFF.